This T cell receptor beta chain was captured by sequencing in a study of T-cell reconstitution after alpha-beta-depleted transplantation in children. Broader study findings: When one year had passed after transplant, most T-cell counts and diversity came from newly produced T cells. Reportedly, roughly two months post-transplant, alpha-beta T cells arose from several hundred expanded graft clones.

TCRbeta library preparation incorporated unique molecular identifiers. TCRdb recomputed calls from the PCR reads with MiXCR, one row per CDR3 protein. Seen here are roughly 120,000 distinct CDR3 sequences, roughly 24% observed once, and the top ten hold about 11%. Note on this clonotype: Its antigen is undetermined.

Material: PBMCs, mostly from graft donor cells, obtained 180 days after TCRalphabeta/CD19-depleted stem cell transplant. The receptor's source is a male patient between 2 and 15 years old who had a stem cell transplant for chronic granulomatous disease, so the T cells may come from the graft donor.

The CDR3 protein is CAWRIFPGQQGDSNQPQHF. The DNA for the CDR3 is TGTGCCTGGAGGATCTTCCCGGGACAGCAGGGGGATAGCAATCAGCCCCAGCATTTT. This chain connects TRBV30 to TRBJ1-5; 7 nucleotides line up with TRBD1. This CDR3 contains 19 residues. V gave up 3 bases and J gave up 0 bases; unmatched junction bases: 17. The germline CDR1 and CDR2 sequences are GTSNPN and SVGIG (reference sequence).